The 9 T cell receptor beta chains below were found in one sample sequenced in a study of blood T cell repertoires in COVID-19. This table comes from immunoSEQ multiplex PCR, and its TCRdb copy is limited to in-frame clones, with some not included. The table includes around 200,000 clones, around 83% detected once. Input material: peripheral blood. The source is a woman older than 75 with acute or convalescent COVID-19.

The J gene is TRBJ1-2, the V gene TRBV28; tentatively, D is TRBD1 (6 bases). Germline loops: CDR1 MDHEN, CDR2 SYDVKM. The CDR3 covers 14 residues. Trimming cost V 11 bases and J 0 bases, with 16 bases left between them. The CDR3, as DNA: TGTGCCTCCAACCGGGACACTGCTAACTATGGCTACACCTTC. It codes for CASNRDTANYGYTF.

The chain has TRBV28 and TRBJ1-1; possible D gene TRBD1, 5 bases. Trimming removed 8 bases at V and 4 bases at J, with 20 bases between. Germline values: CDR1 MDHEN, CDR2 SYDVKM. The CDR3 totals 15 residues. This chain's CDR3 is CASLRVEGWGTEAFF. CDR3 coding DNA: TGTGCCAGCCTCAGGGTGGAGGGTTGGGGCACTGAAGCTTTCTTT.

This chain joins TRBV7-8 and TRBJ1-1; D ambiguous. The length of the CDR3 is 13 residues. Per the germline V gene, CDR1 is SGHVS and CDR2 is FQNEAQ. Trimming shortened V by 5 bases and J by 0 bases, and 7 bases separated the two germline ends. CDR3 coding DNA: TGTGCCAGCAGCAGCGGGATGAACACTGAAGCTTTCTTT. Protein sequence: CASSSGMNTEAFF.

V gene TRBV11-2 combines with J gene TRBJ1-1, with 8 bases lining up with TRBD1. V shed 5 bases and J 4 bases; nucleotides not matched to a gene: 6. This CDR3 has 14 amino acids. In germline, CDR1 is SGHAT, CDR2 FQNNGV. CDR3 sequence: CASSPVTGVTEAFF. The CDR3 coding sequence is TGTGCCAGCAGCCCCGTGACAGGGGTCACTGAAGCTTTCTTT.

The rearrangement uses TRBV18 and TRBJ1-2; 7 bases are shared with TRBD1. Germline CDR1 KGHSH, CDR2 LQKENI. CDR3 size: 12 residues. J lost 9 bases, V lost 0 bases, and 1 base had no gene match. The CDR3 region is CASSPPGQSYTF. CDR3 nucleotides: TGTGCCAGCTCACCACCGGGACAGAGCTACACCTTC.

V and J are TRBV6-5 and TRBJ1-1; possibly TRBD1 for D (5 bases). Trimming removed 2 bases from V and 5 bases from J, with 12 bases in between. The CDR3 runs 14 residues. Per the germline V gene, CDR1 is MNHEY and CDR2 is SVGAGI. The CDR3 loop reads CASSYLTVSTEAFF. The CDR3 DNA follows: TGTGCCAGCAGTTACCTGACAGTCTCAACTGAAGCTTTCTTT.

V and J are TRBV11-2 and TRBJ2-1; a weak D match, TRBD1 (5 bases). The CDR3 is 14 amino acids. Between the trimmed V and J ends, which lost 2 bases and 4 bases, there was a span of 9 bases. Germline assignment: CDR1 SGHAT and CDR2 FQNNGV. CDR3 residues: CASSLSDRYNEQFF. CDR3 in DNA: TGTGCCAGCAGCTTATCCGACAGATACAATGAGCAGTTCTTC.

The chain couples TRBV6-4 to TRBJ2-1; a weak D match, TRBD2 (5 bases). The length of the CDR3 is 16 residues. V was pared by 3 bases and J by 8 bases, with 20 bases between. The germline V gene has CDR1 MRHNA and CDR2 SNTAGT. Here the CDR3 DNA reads TGTGCCAGCAGTGAAGTTAATGGAGGCGCGCAATATGAGCAGTTCTTC. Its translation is CASSEVNGGAQYEQFF.

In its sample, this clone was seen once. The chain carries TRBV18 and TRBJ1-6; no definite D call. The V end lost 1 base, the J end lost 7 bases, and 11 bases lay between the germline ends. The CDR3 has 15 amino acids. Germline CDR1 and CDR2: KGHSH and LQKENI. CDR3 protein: CASSPRSSGNSPLHF. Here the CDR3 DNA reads TGTGCCAGCTCACCACGATCGAGCGGGAATTCACCCCTCCACTTT.